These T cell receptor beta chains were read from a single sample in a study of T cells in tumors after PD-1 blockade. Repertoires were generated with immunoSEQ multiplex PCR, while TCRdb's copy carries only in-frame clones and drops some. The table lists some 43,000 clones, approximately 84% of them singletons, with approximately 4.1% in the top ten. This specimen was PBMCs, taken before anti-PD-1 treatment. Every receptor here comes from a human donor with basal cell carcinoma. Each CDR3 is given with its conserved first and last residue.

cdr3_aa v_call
CASSLGGTGQTYEQYF TRBV5-1
CASSIDPKGIYYGYTF TRBV19
CASSEGEGGQPQHF TRBV2
CASTLIGTGRNYGYTF TRBV4-2
CASSLPPRLAGRDEQFF TRBV7-9
CASSDLGGSNQPQHF TRBV6-4
CAISEGYGGTKVKPQHF TRBV10-3
CASSLPRRLAGPRETQYF TRBV7-8
CASSLIVGQGEKLFF TRBV28
CASRDTGPGELFF TRBV5-6
CASSQGPGETQYF TRBV4-2
CASSFERGGYEQYF TRBV5-6
CASSDWTYGGEQYF TRBV2
CASSLIYGYTF TRBV7-9
CASSLGGVANYGYTF TRBV28
CASQWENQNTGELFF TRBV19